These 2 T cell receptor beta chains share one sample of origin, sequenced in a study of blood T cells in healthy people across ages (dated by TCRdb to about 2015). Library preparation was by 5' RACE. For sequencing, an Illumina HiSeq 2500 was employed. The second PCR ran for roughly 7 to 11 cycles and used a J-beta primer mix along with a sample-barcoded 5' primer. TCRdb took the public reads, trimmed them with fastp at Q25, ran MiXCR for clone calling and kept in-frame beta chains. Here each entry gathers all rows of one CDR3 protein and keeps the most common genes and DNA. The sample table holds roughly 1.6 million distinct CDR3 sequences, of which about 32% were seen once. 11% of the sample is taken by the ten largest. Sequencing was performed on blood. All receptors derive from a woman in her 30s in good health.

This clonotype was picked up a small number of times. This sequence joins TRBV4-1 and TRBJ2-5; a possible D gene is TRBD2 (5 bases). CDR1 and CDR2 (germline): MGHRA, YSYEKL. The CDR3 is 13 amino acids. The V end lost 4 bases, the J end lost 4 bases, and 10 bases lay between the germline ends. This CDR3 reads CASSRIRGETQYF. The CDR3 DNA follows: TGCGCCAGCAGCCGGATCCGGGGAGAGACCCAGTACTTC.

This clonotype was recorded at least ten times. The V gene is TRBV29-1, the J gene TRBJ1-2, with 10 bases that match TRBD1. The germline CDR1 and CDR2 sequences are SQVTM and ANQGSEA. Germline trimming cut 6 bases from V and 5 bases from J; bases unmatched to any gene: 6. CDR3 length equals 13 residues. The CDR3 DNA sequence: TGCAGCGTGAGGACAGGGGGTACTTATGGCTACACCTTC. Amino acids: CSVRTGGTYGYTF.